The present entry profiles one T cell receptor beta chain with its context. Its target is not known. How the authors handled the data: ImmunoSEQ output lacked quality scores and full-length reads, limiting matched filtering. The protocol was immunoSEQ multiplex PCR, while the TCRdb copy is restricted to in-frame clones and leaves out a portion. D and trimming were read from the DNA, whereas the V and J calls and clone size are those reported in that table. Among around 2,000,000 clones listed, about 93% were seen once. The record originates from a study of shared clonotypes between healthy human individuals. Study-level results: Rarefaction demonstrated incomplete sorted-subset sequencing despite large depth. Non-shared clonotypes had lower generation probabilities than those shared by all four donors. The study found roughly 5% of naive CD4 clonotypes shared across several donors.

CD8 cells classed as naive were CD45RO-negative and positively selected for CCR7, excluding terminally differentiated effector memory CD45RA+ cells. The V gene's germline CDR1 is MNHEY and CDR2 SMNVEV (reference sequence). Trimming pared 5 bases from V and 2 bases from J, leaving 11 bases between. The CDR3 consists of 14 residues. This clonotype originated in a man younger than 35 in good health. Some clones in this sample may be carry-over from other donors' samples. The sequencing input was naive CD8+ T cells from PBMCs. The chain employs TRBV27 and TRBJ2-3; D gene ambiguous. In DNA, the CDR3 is TGTGCCAGCAGTCTGGGCAGCGCCACAGATACGCAGTATTTT. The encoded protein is CASSLGSATDTQYF.